The 25 T cell receptor beta chains in this list originate from one sample, sequenced in a study of regulatory T cells in long-lasting Graves disease. With iRepertoire HTBI primers and Arm-PCR of CDR3 regions, TCR beta libraries were built. Each CDR3 protein gets one entry after TCRdb re-called the multiplex PCR reads with MiXCR. The data contain about 340,000 distinct CDR3 sequences, around a fifth of them singletons. Specified time point: persistent/refractory GD, antithyroid drugs over 5 years with positive TRAb. Construction of the TCR library relied on RNA isolated from PBMCs. This material consisted of peripheral blood mononuclear cells (PBMCs), taken when the disease was refractory, from a patient treated with antithyroid drugs. The receptors come from a female donor with Graves disease.

This rearrangement joins TRBV18 to TRBJ2-3, with D perhaps matching TRBD1 (6 bases). The CDR3 is made up of 15 amino acids. Per the germline V gene, CDR1 is KGHSH and CDR2 is LQKENI. Trimming shortened V by 3 bases and J by 1 base, and 11 bases separated the two germline ends. CDR3 residues: CASSPAGARTDTQYF. The DNA of the CDR3 is TGTGCCAGCTCACCGGCAGGGGCTCGCACAGATACGCAGTATTTT.

At least ten counts were recorded for this clonotype. The gene calls are TRBV2 and TRBJ1-1; D might be TRBD1 (6 bases). Trimming cost V 7 bases and J 2 bases, with 11 bases left between them. The CDR3 contains 13 residues. Germline V gives CDR1 SNHLY, CDR2 FYNNEI. The CDR3 region has the DNA TGTGCCAGCAAGGGGGGCGTCAACACTGAAGCTTTCTTT. Translated, it gives CASKGGVNTEAFF.

This clonotype was seen repeatedly, ten times or more. The rearrangement links TRBV11-2 to TRBJ2-7, with 9 nucleotides matching TRBD1. This CDR3 region has 15 residues. The V and J ends lost 0 bases and 1 base, in that order; junction bases with no gene match: 1. CDR1 SGHAT and CDR2 FQNNGV come from the germline V gene. DNA for the CDR3: TGTGCCAGCAGCTTAGATGGGACAGGGTCCTACGAGCAGTACTTC. Protein sequence: CASSLDGTGSYEQYF.

This clonotype was detected only a few times. The chain links TRBV18 to TRBJ1-5, with TRBD1 identical over 8 bases. The trim removed 5 bases at V and 7 bases at J, leaving 10 bases unmatched. The CDR3 has 15 amino acids. In germline, CDR1 is KGHSH, CDR2 LQKENI. This CDR3 is CASSSGQALGQPQHF. CDR3 coding DNA: TGTGCCAGCTCATCGGGACAGGCTCTCGGGCAGCCCCAGCATTTT. Full variable domain (missing parts from reference TRBV18 and TRBJ1-5): NAGVMQNPRHLVRRRGQEARLRCSPMKGHSHVYWYRQLPEEGLKFMVYLQKENIIDESGMPKERFSAEFPKEGPSILRIQQVVRGDSAAYFCASSSGQALGQPQHFGDGTRLSIL.

The rearrangement uses TRBV6-4 and TRBJ2-2, with TRBD1 identical over 8 bases. The V gene end was trimmed by 5 bases and the J gene end by 1 base; junction bases not matched to a gene: 6. The CDR3 has 16 residues. In germline, CDR1 is MRHNA, CDR2 SNTAGT. CDR3 DNA: TGTGCCAGCAGTCACGAACAGGGGGAGAACACCGGGGAGCTGTTTTTT. It codes for CASSHEQGENTGELFF.

In this sample, this clonotype turned up many times. The chain employs TRBV28 and TRBJ1-2; D gene uncertain. Trimming stripped 4 bases from V and 2 bases from J, with 11 bases between. Germline CDR1 MDHEN, CDR2 SYDVKM. The CDR3 is 14 residues long. CDR3 amino acids: CASSSGLINYGYTF. For the CDR3, the DNA is TGTGCCAGCAGTTCCGGACTGATAAACTATGGCTACACCTTC.

This clonotype turned up a few times. V usage is TRBV7-2 and J usage is TRBJ2-2, with no clear D. This CDR3 is built from 14 residues. Trimming left V 6 bases short and J 5 bases short, with 13 bases between. Germline V gene lookup returns CDR1 SGHTA and CDR2 FQGNSA. The CDR3 sequence: CASSQMSETGELFF. DNA for the CDR3: TGTGCCAGCAGTCAAATGAGTGAGACCGGGGAGCTGTTTTTT. The entire variable domain, with the rest obtained from reference TRBV7-2 and TRBJ2-2, is as follows: GAGVSQSPSNKVTEKGKDVELRCDPISGHTALYWYRQSLGQGLEFLIYFQGNSAPDKSGLPSDRFSAERTGGSVSTLTIQRTQQEDSAVYLCASSQMSETGELFFGEGSRLTVL.

In this sample, this clonotype turned up a few times. This chain connects TRBV30 to TRBJ2-5; D ambiguous. The germline V gene has CDR1 GTSNPN and CDR2 SVGIG (reference sequence). This CDR3 has 11 residues. V was pared by 4 bases and J by 2 bases, with 5 bases between. This CDR3 reads CAWMYQETQYF. In DNA form, the CDR3 reads TGTGCCTGGATGTATCAAGAGACCCAGTACTTC.

In this sample, this clonotype turned up many times. This chain joins TRBV6-1 and TRBJ2-7; either TRBD1 or TRBD2 may supply D (5 bases each). Trimming shortened V by 3 bases and J by 7 bases, and 22 bases separated the two germline ends. The germline CDR1 and CDR2 sequences are MNHNS and SASEGT. The CDR3 consists of 16 residues. In nucleotides, the CDR3 is TGTGCCAGCAGTGATGTAGTACTGGCAGGGAGTGGTGAGCAGTACTTC. This encodes CASSDVVLAGSGEQYF.

Ten or more counts support this clonotype. The chain uses TRBV10-2 and TRBJ1-1; TRBD1 matches at 8 bases. Losses at the gene ends were 6 bases for V and 0 bases for J; bases not matched to a gene: 6. Germline CDR1 reads WSHSY; CDR2 reads SAAADI. The CDR3 spans 15 residues. CDR3 in amino acids: CASRKTTGVNTEAFF. DNA for the CDR3: TGCGCCAGCAGAAAGACGACAGGGGTGAACACTGAAGCTTTCTTT.

The chain links TRBV6-1 to TRBJ2-5, with 9 bases aligning to TRBD2. This CDR3 has 13 amino acids. Germline CDR1 is MNHNS and CDR2 is SASEGT. J lost 5 bases, V lost 6 bases, and 4 bases had no gene match. The CDR3 sequence: CASRLAGLETQYF. As DNA, the CDR3 is TGTGCCAGCAGGCTAGCGGGGCTTGAGACCCAGTACTTC.

The CDR3 here is CASKDRGAQLLRKQYF. The CDR3 nucleotides read TGTGCCAGCAAAGACAGGGGGGCACAGCTCCTACGAAAGCAGTACTTC. The V gene is TRBV6-2 or TRBV6-3, the J gene TRBJ2-7; TRBD1 matches at 9 bases. With V trimmed by 7 bases and J by 8 bases, 18 bases remained unmatched. This CDR3 spans 16 amino acids. Germline V CDR1 and CDR2: MNHEY, SVGEGT.

This clonotype appeared many times. The V call is TRBV7-8, the J call TRBJ1-5, with TRBD1 identical over 9 bases. The germline V gene has CDR1 SGHVS and CDR2 FQNEAQ. CDR3 length equals 16 residues. Trimming took 4 bases from V and 4 from J; bases not matched to a gene: 8. The CDR3 DNA reads TGTGCCAGCAGCTCAGGCCGGGACAGGGATAATCAGCCCCAGCATTTT. Protein product: CASSSGRDRDNQPQHF.

This clonotype was observed many times. This chain links TRBV5-6 with TRBJ2-7; D possibly corresponds to TRBD1 (6 bases). Germline V lookup: CDR1 SGHDT, CDR2 YYEEEE. V lost 3 bases and J 4 bases, leaving 20 bases between the germline ends. CDR3 size: 16 residues. The CDR3: CASSSAVTGSMYEQYF. The CDR3 DNA sequence: TGTGCCAGCAGCTCTGCCGTGACAGGTAGTATGTACGAGCAGTACTTC.

Ten or more counts support this clonotype. V gene TRBV29-1 combines with J gene TRBJ1-1; D ambiguous. The V end was cut by 3 bases, the J end by 1 base, with 12 bases between. This CDR3 contains 14 residues. From germline, CDR1 is SQVTM and CDR2 ANQGSEA. CDR3 in DNA: TGCAGCGTTGAGAGGACGGTCAAGAACACTGAAGCTTTCTTT. Its translation: CSVERTVKNTEAFF. The full variable domain, in which reference TRBV29-1 and TRBJ1-1 provide the parts outside the CDR3, is SAVISQKPSRDICQRGTSLTIQCQVDSQVTMMFWYRQQPGQSLTLIATANQGSEATYESGFVIDKFPISRPNLTFSTLTVSNMSPEDSSIYLCSVERTVKNTEAFFGQGTRLTVV.

In its sample, this clonotype was seen many times. The gene calls are TRBV7-2 and TRBJ1-1; D ambiguous. V lost 4 bases and J 3 bases, leaving 18 bases between the germline ends. This CDR3 is built from 16 residues. CDR1 SGHTA and CDR2 FQGNSA come from the germline V gene. As DNA, the CDR3 is TGTGCCAGCAGCTCCAGACGGACGACCTCAGACACTGAAGCTTTCTTT. Its protein product is CASSSRRTTSDTEAFF.

This clonotype has at least ten counts. J is TRBJ1-2 and V is TRBV12-3 or TRBV12-4; 7 bases line up with TRBD1. V gave up 6 bases and J gave up 4 bases; unmatched junction bases: 5. The CDR3 contains 13 residues. Here the CDR3 DNA reads TGTGCCAGCAGAGCGACAGGGTCCTATGGCTACACCTTC. This translates into CASRATGSYGYTF.

This clonotype was observed at least ten times. This chain links TRBV20-1 with TRBJ2-5, with D tentatively TRBD2 (6 bases). The CDR3 sequence is 12 residues long. Germline V lookup: CDR1 DFQATT, CDR2 SNEGSKA (reference sequence). V was clipped by 4 bases and J by 5 bases, with 11 bases between them. In DNA, the CDR3 is TGCAGTGCTATCCGGGGGAGGGAGACCCAGTACTTC. It codes for CSAIRGRETQYF.

Of note for this clonotype: Since a far larger clone is one base different, this is likely a read error. The genes are TRBV28 and TRBJ2-1; either TRBD1 or TRBD2 may fit D (5 bases each). The CDR3 runs 14 residues. The germline CDR1 and CDR2 sequences are MDHEN and SYDVKM. DNA of the CDR3: TGTGCCAGCAGTTCCGTTCTAAGAGGGGAGACCCAGCACTTC. Protein: CASSSVLRGETQHF.

This chain joins TRBV9 and TRBJ1-3; the D gene is possibly TRBD1 (5 bases). The V gene's germline CDR1 is SGDLS and CDR2 YYNGEE. Trimming shortened V by 0 bases and J by 3 bases, and 10 bases separated the two germline ends. This CDR3 region has 15 residues. The CDR3 DNA follows: TGTGCCAGCAGCGTAGGATCCGGGGGTGGAAACACCATATATTTT. Its protein product is CASSVGSGGGNTIYF. Filled out from reference TRBV9 and TRBJ1-3, the complete variable domain reads DSGVTQTPKHLITATGQRVTLRCSPRSGDLSVYWYQQSLDQGLQFLIQYYNGEERAKGNILERFSAQQFPDLHSELNLSSLELGDSALYFCASSVGSGGGNTIYFGEGSWLTVV.

This clonotype was observed a few times. The chain uses TRBV18 and TRBJ2-7; TRBD2 might be the D (5 bases). Trimming cost V 2 bases and J 1 base, with 15 bases left between them. There are 16 residues in the CDR3. Germline CDR1 reads KGHSH; CDR2 reads LQKENI. The chain's CDR3 is CASSPEGGGPSYEQYF. Written as DNA, the CDR3 is TGTGCCAGCTCACCAGAGGGCGGAGGACCATCCTACGAGCAGTACTTC.

This clonotype was counted ten times or more. The rearrangement uses TRBV12-3 or TRBV12-4 and TRBJ2-7, with 7 bases identical to TRBD2. This CDR3 is 14 amino acids long. Trimming at V came to 4 bases and at J to 0 bases, leaving 3 bases not matched to a gene. Here the CDR3 DNA reads TGTGCCAGCAGTTCATCTAGCGGCTCCTACGAGCAGTACTTC. It yields the protein CASSSSSGSYEQYF.

This clonotype came up many times. This rearrangement joins TRBV2 to TRBJ1-2; D uncertain. The germline V gene encodes CDR1 SNHLY and CDR2 FYNNEI. This CDR3 has 13 amino acids. V was shortened by 8 bases and J by 4 bases, with 14 bases between the two germline ends. The CDR3 nucleotides are TGTGCCAGCTTGGGTGACCTCGGCTATGGCTACACCTTC. This codes for CASLGDLGYGYTF.

This clonotype has just a few counts. The chain is built from TRBV12-3 or TRBV12-4 and TRBJ2-1, with D hard to call. V was trimmed by 3 bases and J by 0 bases, leaving 9 bases between them. The CDR3 consists of 15 residues. CDR3 bases: TGTGCCAGCAGTTTGCTGCCCAGCTCCTACAATGAGCAGTTCTTC. It translates to CASSLLPSSYNEQFF.

The V and J genes are TRBV7-2 and TRBJ2-7; TRBD1 agrees at 10 bases. The junction had 8 bases not matched to a gene; V was cut back by 2 bases and J by 7 bases. CDR3 size: 15 residues. Germline V gene sequence: CDR1 SGHTA, CDR2 FQGNSA. CDR3 DNA sequence: TGTGCCAGCAGCTTATCTTCAGACAGGGGGCTTGAGCAGTACTTC. This gives the protein CASSLSSDRGLEQYF.